These T cell receptor beta chains were read from a single sample in a study of T cells in Graves' hyperthyroidism and ophthalmopathy. TCRdb independently ran MiXCR on the multiplex PCR reads; one entry per CDR3 protein. The sample holds a few hundred thousand distinct CDR3 sequences, 12% to 15% seen once. The sample comprised blood. Every receptor here comes from an older woman with Graves' ophthalmopathy. CDR3s include the opening cysteine and the closing phenylalanine or tryptophan. A D gene is named only where the DNA matches it firmly. Clone size is stated in some rows and not others, as once, few, many or a class when expanded.

CDR3aa	CDR3nt	abundance	v_gene	j_gene	d_gene
CASSESPSGPEQFF	TGCGCCAGCAGTGAGTCGCCTAGCGGGCCTGAGCAGTTCTTC	many	TRBV10-1	TRBJ2-1	TRBD2
CASSFQGSYEQYF	TGTGCCAGCAGTTTTCAGGGCTCCTACGAGCAGTACTTC	many	TRBV12-3/TRBV12-4	TRBJ2-7	.
CASSETRNQPQHF	TGTGCCAGCAGTGAAACACGCAATCAGCCCCAGCATTTT	many	TRBV2	TRBJ1-5	.
CASSPSTGNEQYF	TGTGCCAGCTCACCTTCGACAGGGAACGAGCAGTACTTC	many	TRBV18	TRBJ2-7	TRBD1
CAISEGGGDTDTQYF	TGTGCCATCAGTGAAGGGGGAGGGGACACAGATACGCAGTATTTT	.	TRBV10-3	TRBJ2-3	.
CASSHPANTQYF	TGTGCCAGCAGCCATCCGGCCAATACGCAGTATTTT	.	TRBV5-4	TRBJ2-3	.
CASSFAGGFTGELFF	TGTGCCAGCAGTTTTGCTGGGGGGTTCACCGGGGAGCTGTTTTTT	few	TRBV12-3/TRBV12-4	TRBJ2-2	.
CASSLGQGLHEQYF	TGTGCCAGCAGTCTCGGACAGGGCCTACACGAGCAGTACTTC	many	TRBV12-3/TRBV12-4	TRBJ2-7	TRBD1
CASRGTGGSNQPQHF	TGTGCCAGTAGGGGGACAGGGGGGTCGAATCAGCCCCAGCATTTT	.	TRBV19	TRBJ1-5	TRBD1
CASSEEVWADTQYF	TGTGCCAGCAGTGAAGAGGTGTGGGCGGATACGCAGTATTTT	many	TRBV2	TRBJ2-3	.
CASSQGTAGVYEQYF	TGTGCCAGCAGCCAAGGCACAGCGGGAGTATACGAGCAGTACTTC	many	TRBV3-1	TRBJ2-7	TRBD2
CASRGGLTGQRRDEQYF	TGTGCCAGCAGGGGCGGTCTCACGGGACAGAGGCGTGACGAGCAGTACTTC	many	TRBV28	TRBJ2-7	TRBD1
CASSQEDGNYGYTF	TGTGCCAGCAGCCAAGAGGACGGGAACTATGGCTACACCTTC	.	TRBV4-2	TRBJ1-2	.
CASTGGTNTGELFF	TGTGCCAGTACTGGGGGTACGAACACCGGGGAGCTGTTTTTT	many	TRBV19	TRBJ2-2	.
CASSLASGRPYEQYF	TGTGCCAGCAGCTTAGCTAGCGGGAGGCCCTACGAGCAGTACTTC	many	TRBV7-8	TRBJ2-7	TRBD2
CASRERTAQYF	TGTGCCAGCAGAGAACGGACGGCCCAGTACTTC	.	TRBV3-1	TRBJ2-5	.
CASSLAGISTDTQYF	TGCGCCAGCAGCTTGGCAGGGATTAGCACAGATACGCAGTATTTT	many	TRBV5-1	TRBJ2-3	.
CASSPRLAGVGEQFF	TGTGCCAGCAGCCCTAGACTAGCGGGAGTAGGGGAGCAGTTCTTC	many	TRBV2	TRBJ2-1	TRBD2
CASSAGTGAEQYF	TGTGCCAGCAGCGCCGGTACGGGGGCCGAGCAGTACTTC	few	TRBV9	TRBJ2-7	.
CASSRALAANTEAFF	TGCGCCAGCAGCCGAGCCCTGGCGGCGAACACTGAAGCTTTCTTT	few	TRBV4-1	TRBJ1-1	.
CASMRLAGVNTGELFF	TGCGCCAGCATGAGACTAGCGGGAGTAAACACCGGGGAGCTGTTTTTT	.	TRBV5-1	TRBJ2-2	TRBD2
CATSDGLRGDSYNEQFF	TGTGCCACCAGTGATGGACTTAGGGGGGACTCCTACAATGAGCAGTTCTTC	many	TRBV24-1	TRBJ2-1	.
CASSPGSQRIFNSPLHF	TGTGCCAGCTCACCTGGTTCGCAGCGTATATTTAATTCACCCCTCCACTTT	.	TRBV18	TRBJ1-6	.
CASSSGMIGNTIYF	TGCGCCAGCAGCTCCGGGATGATCGGAAACACCATATATTTT	many	TRBV5-1	TRBJ1-3	.
CASKGTGQGQPQHF	TGTGCCAGCAAGGGGACAGGGCAAGGTCAGCCCCAGCATTTT	many	TRBV2	TRBJ1-5	TRBD1
CASRYPRGTGELFF	TGTGCCAGCAGATACCCCAGGGGGACCGGGGAGCTGTTTTTT	many	TRBV6-2/TRBV6-3	TRBJ2-2	TRBD1
CASRTPTQYF	TGTGCCAGCAGAACCCCCACGCAGTATTTT	many	TRBV11-2	TRBJ2-3	.
CASSRGLAGVYNEQFF	TGCGCCAGCAGCCGGGGACTAGCGGGAGTGTACAATGAGCAGTTCTTC	few	TRBV5-1	TRBJ2-1	TRBD2
CASSLGRPYEAFF	TGTGCCAGCAGTTTGGGCCGACCGTATGAAGCTTTCTTT	few	TRBV28	TRBJ1-1	.
CASSGDTSTEAFF	TGTGCCAGCAGTGGGGACACTTCCACTGAAGCTTTCTTT	few	TRBV6-1	TRBJ1-1	.
CASSSGQGRNQPQHF	TGTGCCAGCAGTTCGGGACAGGGGAGGAATCAGCCCCAGCATTTT	many	TRBV6-1	TRBJ1-5	TRBD1
CSARDSGGVNEKLFF	TGCAGTGCTAGAGATTCCGGGGGCGTTAATGAAAAACTGTTTTTT	many	TRBV20-1	TRBJ1-4	.
CASSVDGGTDTQYF	TGTGCCAGCAGTGTGGACGGGGGGACAGATACGCAGTATTTT	few	TRBV6-1	TRBJ2-3	TRBD2
CSVPDGGYNEQFF	TGCAGCGTTCCGGACGGGGGGTACAATGAGCAGTTCTTC	.	TRBV29-1	TRBJ2-1	TRBD2
CASRKGLQSPGYEQYF	TGTGCCAGCAGGAAGGGGCTTCAAAGCCCCGGCTACGAGCAGTACTTC	.	TRBV6-1	TRBJ2-7	.
CASSPRQGNIGNTIYF	TGTGCCAGCAGCCCCCGACAGGGAAACATTGGAAACACCATATATTTT	few	TRBV3-1	TRBJ1-3	TRBD1
CASSPSDWELFF	TGTGCCAGCAGCCCAAGTGATTGGGAGCTGTTTTTT	.	TRBV7-8	TRBJ2-2	.
CASSLNWVRTDTQYF	TGTGCCAGCAGTCTGAATTGGGTGCGCACAGATACGCAGTATTTT	many	TRBV27	TRBJ2-3	.
CASSPPGQGVPEQFF	TGTGCCAGCAGCCCGCCGGGACAGGGGGTTCCTGAGCAGTTCTTC	many	TRBV7-6	TRBJ2-1	TRBD1
CASSRSSANNEQFF	TGTGCCAGCAGCCGGAGTAGCGCCAACAATGAGCAGTTCTTC	many	TRBV11-2	TRBJ2-1	.
CASSEVDRGLDEPQHF	TGTGCCAGCAGTGAAGTTGACAGGGGGCTGGACGAGCCCCAGCATTTT	.	TRBV6-1	TRBJ1-5	TRBD1
CASRSDRTNTEAFF	TGTGCCAGCAGATCGGACAGGACGAACACTGAAGCTTTCTTT	many	TRBV7-8	TRBJ1-1	TRBD1
CASSFDREGATNEKLFF	TGTGCCAGCAGTTTCGACAGGGAGGGGGCCACTAATGAAAAACTGTTTTTT	many	TRBV2	TRBJ1-4	TRBD1
CASSVALGSPLHF	TGTGCCAGCAGCGTAGCCCTTGGATCACCCCTCCACTTT	.	TRBV9	TRBJ1-6	.
CASSEVSRNYTF	TGTGCCAGCAGTGAAGTGTCCAGAAACTACACCTTC	many	TRBV2	TRBJ1-2	.
CASSQDAGSRGYTF	TGTGCCAGCAGCCAAGATGCAGGATCTCGTGGCTACACCTTC	many	TRBV3-1	TRBJ1-2	.
CASSAGRGSYEQYF	TGTGCCAGCAGTGCGGGCCGAGGATCCTACGAGCAGTACTTC	many	TRBV6-1	TRBJ2-7	.
CASRYRGTDTQYF	TGCGCCAGCAGGTATCGGGGCACAGATACGCAGTATTTT	few	TRBV5-1	TRBJ2-3	.
CASSGGGTGSSYNEQFF	TGTGCCAGCAGTGGAGGGGGGACAGGGAGCTCCTACAATGAGCAGTTCTTC	.	TRBV25-1	TRBJ2-1	TRBD1
CASTDQSGGTDTQYF	TGCGCCAGCACCGACCAAAGTGGAGGCACAGATACGCAGTATTTT	many	TRBV5-1	TRBJ2-3	.
CSASSFYRGKMNNEQFF	TGCAGTGCTAGCTCCTTTTACAGGGGTAAAATGAACAATGAGCAGTTCTTC	.	TRBV20-1	TRBJ2-1	TRBD1
CASSYSSNGELFF	TGTGCCAGCAGTTACTCGAGCAACGGGGAGCTGTTTTTT	many	TRBV6-5	TRBJ2-2	.
CASSITGAGNTIYF	TGCGCCAGCAGCATAACAGGGGCTGGAAACACCATATATTTT	.	TRBV5-1	TRBJ1-3	TRBD1
CASSPAPSYEQYF	TGTGCCAGCAGCCCTGCCCCCAGTTACGAGCAGTACTTC	many	TRBV27	TRBJ2-7	.
CASSSKTGWAPLHF	TGTGCCAGCAGCTCCAAGACAGGGTGGGCACCCCTCCACTTT	many	TRBV11-2	TRBJ1-6	TRBD1
CASSSLLAGGSYEQYF	TGTGCCAGCAGCTCATTGCTAGCGGGAGGCTCTTACGAGCAGTACTTC	.	TRBV11-2	TRBJ2-7	TRBD2